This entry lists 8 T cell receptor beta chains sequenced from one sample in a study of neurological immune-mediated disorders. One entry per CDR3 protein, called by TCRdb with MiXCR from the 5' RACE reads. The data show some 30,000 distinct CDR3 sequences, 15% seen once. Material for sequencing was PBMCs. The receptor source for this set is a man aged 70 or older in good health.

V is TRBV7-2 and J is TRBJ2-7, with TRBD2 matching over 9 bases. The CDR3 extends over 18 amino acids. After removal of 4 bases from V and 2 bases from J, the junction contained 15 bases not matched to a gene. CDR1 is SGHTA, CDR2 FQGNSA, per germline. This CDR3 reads CASSSLPFMGLAAYEQYF. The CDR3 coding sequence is TGTGCCAGCAGCTCTCTCCCCTTCATGGGACTAGCAGCCTACGAGCAGTACTTC. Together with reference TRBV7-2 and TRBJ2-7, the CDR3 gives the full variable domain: GAGVSQSPSNKVTEKGKDVELRCDPISGHTALYWYRQSLGQGLEFLIYFQGNSAPDKSGLPSDRFSAERTGGSVSTLTIQRTQQEDSAVYLCASSSLPFMGLAAYEQYFGPGTRLTVT.

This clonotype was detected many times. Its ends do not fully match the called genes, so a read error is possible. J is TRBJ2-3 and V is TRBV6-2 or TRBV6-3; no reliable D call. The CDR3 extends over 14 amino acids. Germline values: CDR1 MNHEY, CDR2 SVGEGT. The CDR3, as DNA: TGTGCCATCAGTGAGTCAACCGGCACAGATACGCAGTATTTT. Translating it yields CAISESTGTDTQYF.

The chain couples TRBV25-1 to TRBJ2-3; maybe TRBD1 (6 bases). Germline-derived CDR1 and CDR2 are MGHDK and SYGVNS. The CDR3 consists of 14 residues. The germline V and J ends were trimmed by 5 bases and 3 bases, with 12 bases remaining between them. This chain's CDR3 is CASSPLQGTDTQYF. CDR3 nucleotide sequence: TGTGCCAGCAGTCCACTCCAGGGGACAGATACGCAGTATTTT.

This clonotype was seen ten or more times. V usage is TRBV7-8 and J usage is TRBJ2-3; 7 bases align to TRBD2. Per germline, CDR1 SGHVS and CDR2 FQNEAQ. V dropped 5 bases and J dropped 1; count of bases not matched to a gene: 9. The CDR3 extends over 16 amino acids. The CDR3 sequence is CASSLLGSGGTDTQYF. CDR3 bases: TGTGCCAGCAGCCTCCTCGGGAGCGGGGGCACAGATACGCAGTATTTT.

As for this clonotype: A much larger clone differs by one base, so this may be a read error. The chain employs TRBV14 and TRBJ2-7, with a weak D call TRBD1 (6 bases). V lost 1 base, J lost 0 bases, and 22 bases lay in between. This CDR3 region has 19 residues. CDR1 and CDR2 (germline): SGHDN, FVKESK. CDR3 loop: CASSQAGTVTGFSSYEQYF. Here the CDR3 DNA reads TGTGCCAGCAGCCAAGCTGGAACCGTGACAGGTTTTAGCTCCTACGAGCAGTACTTC.

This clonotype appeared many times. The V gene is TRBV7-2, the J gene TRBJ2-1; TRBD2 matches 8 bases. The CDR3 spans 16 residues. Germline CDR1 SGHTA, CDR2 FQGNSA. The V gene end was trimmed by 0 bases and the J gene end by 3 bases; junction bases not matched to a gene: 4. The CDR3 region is CASSLAGTRLYNEQFF. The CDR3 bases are TGTGCCAGCAGCTTAGCCGGGACTAGACTCTACAATGAGCAGTTCTTC.

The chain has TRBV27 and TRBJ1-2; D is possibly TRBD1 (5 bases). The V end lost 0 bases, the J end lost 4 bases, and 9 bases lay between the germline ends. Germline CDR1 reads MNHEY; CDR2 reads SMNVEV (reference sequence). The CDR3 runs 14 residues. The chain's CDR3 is CASSLSGAGYGYTF. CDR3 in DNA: TGTGCCAGCAGTTTATCAGGGGCTGGCTATGGCTACACCTTC.

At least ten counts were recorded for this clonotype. CDR3 residues: CSAIRDPPWDEQYF. CDR3 bases: TGCAGTGCTATCCGGGACCCCCCTTGGGACGAGCAGTACTTC. The chain has TRBV20-1 and TRBJ2-7; D may match TRBD1 or TRBD2 (5 bases each). V was shortened by 4 bases and J by 5 bases, with 18 bases between the two germline ends. The CDR3 contains 14 residues. Per germline, CDR1 DFQATT and CDR2 SNEGSKA (reference sequence).